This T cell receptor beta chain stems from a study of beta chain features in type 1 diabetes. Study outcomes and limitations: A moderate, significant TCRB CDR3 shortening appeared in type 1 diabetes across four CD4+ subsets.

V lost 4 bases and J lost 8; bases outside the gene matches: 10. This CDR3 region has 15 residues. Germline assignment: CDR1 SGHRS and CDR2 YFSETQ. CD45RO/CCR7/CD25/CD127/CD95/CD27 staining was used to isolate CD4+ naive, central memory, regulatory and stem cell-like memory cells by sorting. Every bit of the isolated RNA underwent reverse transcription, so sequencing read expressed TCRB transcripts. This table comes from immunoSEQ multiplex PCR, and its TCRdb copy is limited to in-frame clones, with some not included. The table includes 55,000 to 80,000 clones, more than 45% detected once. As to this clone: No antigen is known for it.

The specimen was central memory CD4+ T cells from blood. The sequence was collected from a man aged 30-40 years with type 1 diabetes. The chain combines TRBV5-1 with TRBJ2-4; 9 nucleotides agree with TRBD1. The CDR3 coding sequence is TGCGCCAGCAGCAGAAACAGGGGGCAGGGGGACATTCAGTACTTC. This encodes CASSRNRGQGDIQYF.